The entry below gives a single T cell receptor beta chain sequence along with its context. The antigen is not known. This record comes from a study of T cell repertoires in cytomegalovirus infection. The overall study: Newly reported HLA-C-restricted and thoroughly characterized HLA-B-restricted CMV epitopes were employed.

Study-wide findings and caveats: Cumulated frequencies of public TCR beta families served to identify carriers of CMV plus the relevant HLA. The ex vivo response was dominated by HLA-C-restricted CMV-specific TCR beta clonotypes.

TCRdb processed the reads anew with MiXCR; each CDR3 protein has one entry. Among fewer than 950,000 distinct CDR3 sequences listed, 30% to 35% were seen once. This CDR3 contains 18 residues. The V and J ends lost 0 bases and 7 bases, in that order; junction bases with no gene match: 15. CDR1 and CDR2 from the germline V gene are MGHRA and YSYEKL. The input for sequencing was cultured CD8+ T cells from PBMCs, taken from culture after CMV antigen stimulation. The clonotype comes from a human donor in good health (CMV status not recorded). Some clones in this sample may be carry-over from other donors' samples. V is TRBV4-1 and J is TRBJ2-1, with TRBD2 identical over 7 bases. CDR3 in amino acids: CASSQEAPAGLGSNEQFF. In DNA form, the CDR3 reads TGCGCCAGCAGCCAAGAAGCCCCGGCTGGACTAGGATCGAATGAGCAGTTCTTC.